This T cell receptor (beta chain) is drawn from a study of regulatory T cells in long-lasting Graves disease. Points on this clonotype: A read error is likely, as this CDR3 ends without the conserved phenylalanine or tryptophan.

Assembly of TCR beta libraries relied on iRepertoire HTBI primers together with Arm-PCR of CDR3 regions. TCRdb reprocessed the multiplex PCR reads via MiXCR and lists one record per CDR3 protein. Of some 600,000 distinct CDR3 sequences in the sample, more than 15% are singletons; the top ten hold around 12%. Time point noted: newly diagnosed GD, antithyroid drugs for less than 3 months. The TCR library was made from RNA that had been extracted from PBMCs in TRIzol. The data also belong to a second study, concerning T cells in Graves' hyperthyroidism and ophthalmopathy. That source notes: Each diagnosis was grounded in clinical symptoms, serum thyroxine and TRAb, thyroid ultrasound, and orbital computed tomography. The TCR CDR3 was amplified in a first-round RT-PCR using the HTBI primer set. Most clonotypes expanded in the thyroid (above 0.001) were also present in blood.

The specimen comprised peripheral blood mononuclear cells (PBMCs), sampled at new diagnosis, from a patient treated with antithyroid drugs. The TCR sequence derives from a man between 18 and 35 years old with Graves disease.

The CDR3 reads CASSFGQVYEQYL. The CDR3 region has the DNA TGTGCCAGCAGTTTCGGCCAGGTTTACGAGCAGTACCTC. This chain connects TRBV27 to TRBJ2-7; D is ambiguous. Germline V lookup: CDR1 MNHEY, CDR2 SMNVEV (reference sequence). The V end was cut by 3 bases, the J end by 4 bases, with 10 bases between. The CDR3 covers 13 residues.